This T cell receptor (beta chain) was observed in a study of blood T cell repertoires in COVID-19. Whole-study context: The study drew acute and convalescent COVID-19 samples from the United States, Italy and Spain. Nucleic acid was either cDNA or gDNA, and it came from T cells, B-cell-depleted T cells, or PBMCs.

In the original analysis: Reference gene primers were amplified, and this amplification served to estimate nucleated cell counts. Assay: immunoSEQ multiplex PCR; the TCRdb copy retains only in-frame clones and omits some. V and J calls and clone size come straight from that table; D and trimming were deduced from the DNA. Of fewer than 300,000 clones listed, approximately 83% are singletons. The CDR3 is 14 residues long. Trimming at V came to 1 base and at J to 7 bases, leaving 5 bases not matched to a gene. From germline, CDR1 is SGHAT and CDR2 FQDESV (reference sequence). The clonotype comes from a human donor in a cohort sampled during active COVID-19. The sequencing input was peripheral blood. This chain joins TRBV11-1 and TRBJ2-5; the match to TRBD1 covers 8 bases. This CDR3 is CASSLEAGQGTQYF. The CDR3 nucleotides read TGTGCCAGCAGCTTAGAGGCAGGACAGGGGACCCAGTACTTC.